This T cell receptor beta chain stems from a study of blood T cell repertoires in COVID-19. Trimming removed 6 bases from V and 0 bases from J; junction bases left unmatched: 8. Per the germline V gene, CDR1 is MNHNY and CDR2 is SVGAGI (reference sequence). This CDR3 is built from 15 residues. Repertoires were generated with immunoSEQ multiplex PCR, while TCRdb's copy carries only in-frame clones and drops some. The table includes fewer than 35,000 clones, 90% detected once. The sequenced sample was peripheral blood. V and J are TRBV6-6 and TRBJ2-7; TRBD1 matches at 7 bases. The source of this sequence is a man aged 60-69 years with active COVID-19. CDR3 in amino acids: CASRTQGSYSYEQYF. In DNA, the CDR3 is TGTGCCAGCAGGACACAGGGGTCCTACTCCTACGAGCAGTACTTC.